Described below is a single T cell receptor (beta chain) sequence and its context. The table came from immunoSEQ multiplex PCR; TCRdb's copy has only in-frame clones and leaves some out. The repertoire holds hundreds of thousands of clones, with less than 90% as singletons. Clinical history as reported by participants underpinned cohort assignment. This entry belongs to a study of blood T cell repertoires in COVID-19. Germline CDR1 reads SGHRS; CDR2 reads YFSETQ. The length of the CDR3 is 18 residues. The junction had 15 bases not matched to a gene; V was cut back by 5 bases and J by 0 bases. This sequence originates from a woman between 45 and 60 years old in a cohort exposed to, infected with or recovered from COVID-19 (not recorded which). Sequenced sample: PBMCs or T cells enriched from blood (not recorded which). The chain has TRBV5-1 and TRBJ2-7; TRBD2 matches 9 bases. The CDR3 bases are TGCGCCAGCAGGAGAATGCCCAGCGGGGGGCCGAGCTCCTACGAGCAGTACTTC. Its translation is CASRRMPSGGPSSYEQYF. The variable domain in full, with the rest retrieved from reference TRBV5-1 and TRBJ2-7, is KAGVTQTPRYLIKTRGQQVTLSCSPISGHRSVSWYQQTPGQGLQFLFEYFSETQRNKGNFPGRFSGRQFSNSRSEMNVSTLELGDSALYLCASRRMPSGGPSSYEQYFGPGTRLTVT.